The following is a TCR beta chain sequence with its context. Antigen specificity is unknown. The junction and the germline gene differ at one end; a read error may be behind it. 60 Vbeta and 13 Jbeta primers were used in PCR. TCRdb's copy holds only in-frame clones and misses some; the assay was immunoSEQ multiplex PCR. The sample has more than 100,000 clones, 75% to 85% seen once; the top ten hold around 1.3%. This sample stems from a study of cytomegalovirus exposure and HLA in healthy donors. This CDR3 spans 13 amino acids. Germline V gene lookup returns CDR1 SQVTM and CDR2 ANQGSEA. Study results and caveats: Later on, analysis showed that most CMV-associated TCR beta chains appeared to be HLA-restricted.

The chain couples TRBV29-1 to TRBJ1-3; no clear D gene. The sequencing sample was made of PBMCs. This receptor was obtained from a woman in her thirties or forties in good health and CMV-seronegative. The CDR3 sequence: CSVEGGDGLSRVF. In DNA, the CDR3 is TGCAGCGTTGAAGGGGGAGATGGCCTCTCTCGGGTTTTT.